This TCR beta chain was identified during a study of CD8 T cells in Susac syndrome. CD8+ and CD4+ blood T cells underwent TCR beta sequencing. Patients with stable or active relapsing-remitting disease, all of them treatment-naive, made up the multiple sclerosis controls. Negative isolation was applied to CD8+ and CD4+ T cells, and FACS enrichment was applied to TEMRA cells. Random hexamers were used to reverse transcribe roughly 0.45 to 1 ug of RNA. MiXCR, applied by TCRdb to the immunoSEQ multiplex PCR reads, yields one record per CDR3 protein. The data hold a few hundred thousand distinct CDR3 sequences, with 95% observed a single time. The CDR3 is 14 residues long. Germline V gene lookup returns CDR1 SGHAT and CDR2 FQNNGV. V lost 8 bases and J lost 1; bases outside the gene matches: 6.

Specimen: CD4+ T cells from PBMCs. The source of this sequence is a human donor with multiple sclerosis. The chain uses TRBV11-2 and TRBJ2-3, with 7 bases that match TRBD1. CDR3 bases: TGTGCCAGCGGAAGAGGACAGGGCACAGATACGCAGTATTTT. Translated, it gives CASGRGQGTDTQYF. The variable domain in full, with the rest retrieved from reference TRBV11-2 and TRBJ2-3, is EAGVAQSPRYKIIEKRQSVAFWCNPISGHATLYWYQQILGQGPKLLIQFQNNGVVDDSQLPKDRFSAERLKGVDSTLKIQPAKLEDSAVYLCASGRGQGTDTQYFGPGTRLTVL.